The TCR delta chain described here comes from a study of gamma-delta T cells after stem cell transplantation. The table lists this clone with a few counts. CDR1 TSWWSYY and CDR2 QGS come from the germline V gene. The CDR3 length is 17 residues. The junction had 11 bases not matched to a gene; V was cut back by 4 bases and J by 0 bases. TCRdb processed the RT-PCR reads again with the CATT caller. The sample shows 13,000 or so delta-chain clones, more than 30% of them seen only once. The chain combines TRDV1 with TRDJ1; 7 bases map to TRDD3. Input material: gamma-delta T cells. The TCR was taken from a human donor. It is not recorded whose cells these are; they may come from a transplant donor. The DNA for the CDR3 is TGTGCTCTTGGGGTTGGGGGAGGATACGCCTACACCGATAAACTCATCTTT. This translates into CALGVGGGYAYTDKLIF.